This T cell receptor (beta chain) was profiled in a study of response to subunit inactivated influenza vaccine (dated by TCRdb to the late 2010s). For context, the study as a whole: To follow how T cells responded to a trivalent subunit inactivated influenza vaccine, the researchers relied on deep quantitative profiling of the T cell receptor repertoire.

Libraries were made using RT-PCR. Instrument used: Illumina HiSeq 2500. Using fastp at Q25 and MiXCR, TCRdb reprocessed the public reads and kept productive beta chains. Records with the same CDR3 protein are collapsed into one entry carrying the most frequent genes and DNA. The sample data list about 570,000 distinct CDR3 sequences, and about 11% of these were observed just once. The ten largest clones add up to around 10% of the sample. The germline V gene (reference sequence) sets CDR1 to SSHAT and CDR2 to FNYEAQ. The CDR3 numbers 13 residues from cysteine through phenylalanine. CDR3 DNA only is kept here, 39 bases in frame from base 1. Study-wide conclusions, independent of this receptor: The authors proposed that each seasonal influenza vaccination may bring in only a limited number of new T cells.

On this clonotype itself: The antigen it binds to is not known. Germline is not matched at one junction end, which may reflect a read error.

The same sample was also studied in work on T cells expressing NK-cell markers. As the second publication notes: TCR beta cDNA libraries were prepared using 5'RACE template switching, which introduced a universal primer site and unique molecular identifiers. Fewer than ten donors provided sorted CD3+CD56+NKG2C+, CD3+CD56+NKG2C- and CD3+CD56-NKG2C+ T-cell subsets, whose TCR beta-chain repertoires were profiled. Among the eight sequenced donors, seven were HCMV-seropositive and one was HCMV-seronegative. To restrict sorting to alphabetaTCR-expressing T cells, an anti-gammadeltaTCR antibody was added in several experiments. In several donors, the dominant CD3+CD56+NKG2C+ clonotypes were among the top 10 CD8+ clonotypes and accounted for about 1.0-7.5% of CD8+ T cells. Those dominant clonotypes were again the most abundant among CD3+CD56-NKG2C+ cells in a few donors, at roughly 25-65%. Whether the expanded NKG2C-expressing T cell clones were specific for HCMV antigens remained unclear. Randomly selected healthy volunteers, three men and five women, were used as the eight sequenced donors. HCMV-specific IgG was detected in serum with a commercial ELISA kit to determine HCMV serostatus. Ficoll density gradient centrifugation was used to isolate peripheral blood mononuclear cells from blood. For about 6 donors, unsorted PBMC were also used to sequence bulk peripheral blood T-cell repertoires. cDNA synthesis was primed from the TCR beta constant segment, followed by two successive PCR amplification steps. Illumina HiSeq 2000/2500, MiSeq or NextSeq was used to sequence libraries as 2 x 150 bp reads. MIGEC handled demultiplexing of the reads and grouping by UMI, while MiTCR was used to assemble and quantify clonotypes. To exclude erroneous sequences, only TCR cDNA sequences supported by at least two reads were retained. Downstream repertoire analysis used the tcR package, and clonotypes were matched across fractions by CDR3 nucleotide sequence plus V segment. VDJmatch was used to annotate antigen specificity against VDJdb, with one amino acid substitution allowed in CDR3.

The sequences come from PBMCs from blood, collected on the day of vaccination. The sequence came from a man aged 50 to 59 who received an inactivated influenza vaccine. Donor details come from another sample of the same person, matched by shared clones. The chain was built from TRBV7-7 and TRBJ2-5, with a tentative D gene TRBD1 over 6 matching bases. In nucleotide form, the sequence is TGTGCTAGCAAACGGGACACAGAAGAGACCCAGTACTTC. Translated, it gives CASKRDTEETQYF.